Sequencing of this T cell receptor (beta chain) was carried out in a study of cytomegalovirus exposure and HLA in healthy donors. The PCR ran on 60 Vbeta and 13 Jbeta primers. The assay was immunoSEQ multiplex PCR, and TCRdb's table has in-frame clones only and misses some. The sample lists some 140,000 clones, about 80% occurring once. Details on this clone: Its specificity is unknown.

Whole-study results and caveats: CMV antigen specificity of a few CMV-associated chains was confirmed in vitro. What a later analysis showed was that several of the most significant clusters appeared linked to common viral pathogens. The productive fraction for most TCR beta V segments was about 87% or about 30% in an earlier analysis.

This TCR derives from a man aged 25-45 years in good health and CMV-seronegative. The material sequenced was PBMCs.

CDR3 region: CASSEIGTGHSNQPQHF. CDR3 nucleotides: TGTGCCAGCAGCGAAATTGGGACAGGGCATAGCAATCAGCCCCAGCATTTT. V gene TRBV16 combines with J gene TRBJ1-5; 9 nucleotides agree with TRBD1. This CDR3 comprises 17 residues. Germline-derived CDR1 and CDR2 are KGHSY and FQNENV. The J segment lost 0 bases and the V segment lost 5 bases, leaving 8 bases of the junction unmatched.